These 12 T cell receptor beta chains came from one sample sequenced in a study of PD-1 blockade in classical Hodgkin lymphoma. Sequenced by immunoSEQ multiplex PCR; TCRdb stores in-frame clones only, minus some. Here the sample spans 15,000 to 20,000 clones, about 93% being singletons. The time point: newly diagnosed, previously untreated cHL patient sample. Sequencing input: peripheral blood mononuclear cells (PBMCs). The receptors originated from a human donor with classical Hodgkin lymphoma.

This chain connects TRBV9 to TRBJ2-7; either TRBD1 or TRBD2 may fit D (6 bases each). The CDR3 runs 14 residues. CDR1 is SGDLS, CDR2 YYNGEE, per germline. V was cut by 3 bases and J by 1 base, with 11 bases left in between. The CDR3 region has the DNA TGTGCCAGCAGCGCATTAGGGGGGTCCTACGAGCAGTACTTC. This codes for CASSALGGSYEQYF.

V gene TRBV7-9 combines with J gene TRBJ2-5; possibly TRBD2 for D (6 bases). Germline V CDR1 and CDR2: SEHNR, FQNEAQ (reference sequence). V dropped 5 bases and J dropped 5 bases, with 18 bases sitting between them. The CDR3 totals 15 residues. This chain's CDR3 is CASSMRVGGWETQYF. The CDR3 DNA is TGTGCCAGCAGCATGAGAGTGGGAGGATGGGAGACCCAGTACTTC. Using reference TRBV7-9 and TRBJ2-5 for the parts outside the CDR3, the full variable domain is DTGVSQNPRHKITKRGQNVTFRCDPISEHNRLYWYRQTLGQGPEFLTYFQNEAQLEKSRLLSDRFSAERPKGSFSTLEIQRTEQGDSAMYLCASSMRVGGWETQYFGPGTRLLVL.

The gene calls are TRBV6-5 and TRBJ2-2, with D unclear. The germline V gene encodes CDR1 MNHEY and CDR2 SVGAGI. V was trimmed by 5 bases and J by 8 bases, leaving 9 bases between them. This CDR3 region has 12 residues. CDR3: CASSLPGGELFF. DNA for the CDR3: TGTGCCAGCAGTCTGCCAGGAGGGGAGCTGTTTTTT.

V gene TRBV6-6 combines with J gene TRBJ2-3; 12 bases are shared with TRBD2. V gave up 3 bases and J gave up 7 bases; unmatched junction bases: 8. The germline CDR1 and CDR2 sequences are MNHNY and SVGAGI (reference sequence). The CDR3 contains 16 residues. CDR3 protein: CASSYSLAGGPYTQYF. CDR3 in DNA: TGTGCCAGCAGTTATTCCCTAGCGGGAGGGCCTTATACGCAGTATTTT.

This chain connects TRBV7-3 to TRBJ1-1, with 7 bases fitting TRBD1. Germline V gene lookup returns CDR1 SGHTA and CDR2 FQGTGA. CDR3 size: 14 residues. With 3 bases clipped from V and 4 bases from J, the junction kept 5 bases outside the gene matches. In DNA, the CDR3 is TGTGCCAGCAGCTTCCGACAGGGAGGCACTGAAGCTTTCTTT. Encoded protein: CASSFRQGGTEAFF.

CDR3 loop: CASSGSGTGSQETQYF. The CDR3 DNA reads as TGTGCCAGCAGTGGTTCGGGGACAGGGTCGCAAGAGACCCAGTACTTC. V gene TRBV25-1 combines with J gene TRBJ2-5; 9 bases match TRBD1. The CDR3 spans 16 residues. The germline V gene encodes CDR1 MGHDK and CDR2 SYGVNS. The trim removed 4 bases at V and 2 bases at J, leaving 8 bases unmatched.

The DNA of the CDR3 is TGTGCCAGTAGTAGGCGGGACCATACGCAGTATTTT. This codes for CASSRRDHTQYF. This chain joins TRBV19 and TRBJ2-3; a weak D match, TRBD2 (6 bases). CDR1 LNHDA and CDR2 SQIVND come from the germline V gene (reference sequence). V dropped 4 bases and J dropped 7 bases, with 9 bases sitting between them. The CDR3 length is 12 residues.

This clone was detected only once. The gene calls are TRBV6-4 and TRBJ2-2; unclear D gene. V lost 8 bases and J 3 bases, leaving 7 bases between the germline ends. The CDR3 runs 12 residues. The germline gives CDR1 MRHNA, CDR2 SNTAGT. The CDR3 coding sequence is TGTGCCAGCGACCGGGACACCGGGGAGCTGTTTTTT. Amino acids: CASDRDTGELFF.

The rearrangement links TRBV6-5 to TRBJ2-5; 7 nucleotides match TRBD2. Germline V CDR1 and CDR2: MNHEY, SVGAGI. The V gene end was trimmed by 7 bases and the J gene end by 5 bases; junction bases not matched to a gene: 13. CDR3 length equals 15 residues. CDR3 residues: CASTHEGGRRETQYF. As DNA, the CDR3 is TGTGCCAGCACTCACGAAGGCGGGAGACGGGAGACCCAGTACTTC.

The V call is TRBV11-2, the J call TRBJ2-5; 7 positions agree with TRBD1. Germline CDR1 and CDR2: SGHAT and FQNNGV. This CDR3 is built from 13 residues. V lost 8 bases to trimming and J lost 3 bases; unmatched junction nucleotides: 6. Here the CDR3 DNA reads TGTGCCAGCGGAACCGGGACAGAAGAGACCCAGTACTTC. Translation gives CASGTGTEETQYF.

This clone occurred once. The rearrangement uses TRBV9 and TRBJ2-2, with D possibly called TRBD1 or TRBD2 (5 bases each). Germline CDR1 reads SGDLS; CDR2 reads YYNGEE. V was shortened by 4 bases and J by 5 bases, with 15 bases between the two germline ends. This CDR3 has 15 residues. CDR3 region: CASSLGTLLTGELFF. The DNA for the CDR3 is TGTGCCAGCAGCTTAGGGACGTTGTTAACCGGGGAGCTGTTTTTT.

J is TRBJ2-3 and V is TRBV9; TRBD2 agrees at 14 bases. V lost 4 bases to trimming and J lost 5 bases; unmatched junction nucleotides: 6. The germline V gene has CDR1 SGDLS and CDR2 YYNGEE. This CDR3 contains 16 residues. The CDR3 protein is CASSPGLAGGRDTQYF. As DNA, the CDR3 is TGTGCCAGCAGCCCCGGACTAGCGGGAGGCCGAGATACGCAGTATTTT.